This TCR beta chain stems from a study of shared clonotypes between healthy human individuals. Study-wide results and limits: The study found approximately 5% of naive CD4 clonotypes shared across a few donors.

For this clone: Its cognate antigen is unknown. The same CDR3 is also encoded by other DNA sequences in this sample.

The split of CD4+ cells yielded CD45RA+ naive and CD45RA-negative memory subsets. Each subset's genomic DNA was shared equally among a number of immunoSEQ plates. The assay was immunoSEQ multiplex PCR, and TCRdb's table has in-frame clones only and misses some. The table records 950,000 to 1,200,000 clones, around 77% of them present only once. The germline gives CDR1 GTSNPN, CDR2 SVGIG (reference sequence). The trim removed 0 bases at V and 1 base at J, leaving 2 bases unmatched. The CDR3 is 15 residues long. V gene TRBV30 combines with J gene TRBJ1-5; 8 nucleotides match TRBD1. The origin of this receptor is a man aged 18 to 30 in good health. Some clones in this sample may be carry-over from other donors' samples. The sequenced sample consisted of memory CD4+ T cells from PBMCs. Subset here: CD45RA-negative fraction. The CDR3 reads CAWSVRQGSNQPQHF. As DNA, the CDR3 is TGTGCCTGGAGTGTCAGACAGGGGAGCAATCAGCCCCAGCATTTT.